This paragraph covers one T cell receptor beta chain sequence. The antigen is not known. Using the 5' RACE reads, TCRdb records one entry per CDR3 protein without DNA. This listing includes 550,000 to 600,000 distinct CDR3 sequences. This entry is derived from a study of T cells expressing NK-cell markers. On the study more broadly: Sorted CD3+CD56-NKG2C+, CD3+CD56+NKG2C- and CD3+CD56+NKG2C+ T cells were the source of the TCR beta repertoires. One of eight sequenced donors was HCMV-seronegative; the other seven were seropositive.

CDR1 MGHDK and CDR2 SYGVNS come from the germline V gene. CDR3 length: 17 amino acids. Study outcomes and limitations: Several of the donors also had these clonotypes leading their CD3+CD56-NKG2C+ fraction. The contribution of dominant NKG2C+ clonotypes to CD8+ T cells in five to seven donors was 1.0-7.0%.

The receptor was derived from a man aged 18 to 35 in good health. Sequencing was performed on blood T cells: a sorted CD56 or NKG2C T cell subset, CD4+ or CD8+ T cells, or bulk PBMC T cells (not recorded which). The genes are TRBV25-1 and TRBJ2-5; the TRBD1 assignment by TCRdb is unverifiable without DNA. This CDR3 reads CASSDRPPGPHQETQYF.